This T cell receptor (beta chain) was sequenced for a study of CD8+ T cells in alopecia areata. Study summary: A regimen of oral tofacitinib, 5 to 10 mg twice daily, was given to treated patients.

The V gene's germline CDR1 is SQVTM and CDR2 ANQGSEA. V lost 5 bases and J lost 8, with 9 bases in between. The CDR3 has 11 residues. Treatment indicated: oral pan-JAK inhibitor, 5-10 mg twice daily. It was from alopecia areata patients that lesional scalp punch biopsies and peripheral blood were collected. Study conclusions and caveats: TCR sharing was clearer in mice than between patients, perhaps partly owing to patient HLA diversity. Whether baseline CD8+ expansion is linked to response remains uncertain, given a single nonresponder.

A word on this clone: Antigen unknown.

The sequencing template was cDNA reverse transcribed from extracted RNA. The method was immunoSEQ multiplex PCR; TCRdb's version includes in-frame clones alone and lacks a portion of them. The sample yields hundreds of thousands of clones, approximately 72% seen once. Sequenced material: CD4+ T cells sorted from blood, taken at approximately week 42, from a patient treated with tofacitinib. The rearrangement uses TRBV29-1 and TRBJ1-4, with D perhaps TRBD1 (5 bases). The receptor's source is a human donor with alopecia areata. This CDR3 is CSVIRGEKLFF. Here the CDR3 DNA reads TGCAGCGTTATTCGGGGGGAAAAACTGTTTTTT.